This T cell receptor (beta chain) derives from a study of blood T cell repertoires in COVID-19. Across the study: The United States, Italy and Spain provided the acute and convalescent COVID-19 samples.

The length of the CDR3 is 16 residues. V shed 4 bases and J 0 bases; nucleotides not matched to a gene: 2. Germline assignment: CDR1 SEHNR and CDR2 FQNEAQ (reference sequence). Clones were read by immunoSEQ multiplex PCR, and TCRdb kept only the in-frame ones, dropping some. The table has some 240,000 clones, approximately 84% seen once. V is TRBV7-9 and J is TRBJ2-3; 12 bases match TRBD2. The origin of this receptor is a woman aged 40-49 years with acute COVID-19. The material sequenced was PBMCs or T cells enriched from blood (not recorded which). The CDR3 loop is CASSSGTSGSTDTQYF. The CDR3, as DNA: TGTGCCAGCAGCTCCGGGACTAGCGGGAGCACAGATACGCAGTATTTT.